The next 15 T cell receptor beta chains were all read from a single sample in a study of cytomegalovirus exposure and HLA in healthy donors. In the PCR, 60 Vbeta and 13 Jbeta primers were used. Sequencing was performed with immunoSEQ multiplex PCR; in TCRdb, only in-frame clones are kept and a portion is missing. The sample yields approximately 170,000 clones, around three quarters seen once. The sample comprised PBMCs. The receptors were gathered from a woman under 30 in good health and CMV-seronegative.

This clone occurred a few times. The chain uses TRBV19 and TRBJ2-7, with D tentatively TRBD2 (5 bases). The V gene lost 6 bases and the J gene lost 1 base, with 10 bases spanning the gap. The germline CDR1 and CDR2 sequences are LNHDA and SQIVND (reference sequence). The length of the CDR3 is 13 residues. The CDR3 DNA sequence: TGTGCCAGTAGCCTCACTAGTTCCTACGAGCAGTACTTC. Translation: CASSLTSSYEQYF.

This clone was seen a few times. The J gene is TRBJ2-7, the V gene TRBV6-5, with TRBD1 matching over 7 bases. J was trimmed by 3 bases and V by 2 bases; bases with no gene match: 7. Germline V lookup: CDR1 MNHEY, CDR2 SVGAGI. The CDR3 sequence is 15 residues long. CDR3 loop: CASSYGQGVDYEQYF. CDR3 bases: TGTGCCAGCAGTTACGGGCAGGGGGTCGACTACGAGCAGTACTTC.

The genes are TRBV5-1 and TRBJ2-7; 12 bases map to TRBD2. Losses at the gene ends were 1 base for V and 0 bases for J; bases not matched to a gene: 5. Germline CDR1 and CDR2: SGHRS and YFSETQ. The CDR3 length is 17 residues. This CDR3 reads CASSLFLTSGGSYEQYF. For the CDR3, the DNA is TGCGCCAGCAGCTTGTTCCTGACTAGCGGGGGCTCCTACGAGCAGTACTTC.

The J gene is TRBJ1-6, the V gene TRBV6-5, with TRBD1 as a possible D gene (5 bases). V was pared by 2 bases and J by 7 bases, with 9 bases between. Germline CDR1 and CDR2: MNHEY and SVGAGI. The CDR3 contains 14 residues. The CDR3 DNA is TGTGCCAGCAGTTACATCGGGGGGAATTCACCCCTCCACTTT. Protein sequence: CASSYIGGNSPLHF.

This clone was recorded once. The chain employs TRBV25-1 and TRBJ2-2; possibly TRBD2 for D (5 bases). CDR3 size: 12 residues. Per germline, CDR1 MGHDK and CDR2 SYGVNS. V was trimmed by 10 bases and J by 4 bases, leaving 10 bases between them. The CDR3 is CATFGLTGELFF. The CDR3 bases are TGTGCCACTTTCGGACTCACCGGGGAGCTGTTTTTT.

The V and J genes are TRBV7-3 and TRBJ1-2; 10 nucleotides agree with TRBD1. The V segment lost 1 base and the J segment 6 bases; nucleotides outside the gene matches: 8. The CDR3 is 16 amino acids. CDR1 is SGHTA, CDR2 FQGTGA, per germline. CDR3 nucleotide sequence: TGTGCCAGCAGCTTAATACCCGGACAGGGGGTCGATGGCTACACCTTC. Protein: CASSLIPGQGVDGYTF.

The CDR3 bases are TGCGCCAGCAGCCGAACTACAGGGGAGGTTAGCAATCAGCCCCAGCATTTT. Translated, it gives CASSRTTGEVSNQPQHF. The chain combines TRBV23-1 with TRBJ1-5, with TRBD1 identical over 7 bases. Being an ORF, TRBV23-1 has a function that is uncertain. The CDR3 extends over 17 amino acids. V dropped 6 bases and J dropped 0; count of bases not matched to a gene: 11.

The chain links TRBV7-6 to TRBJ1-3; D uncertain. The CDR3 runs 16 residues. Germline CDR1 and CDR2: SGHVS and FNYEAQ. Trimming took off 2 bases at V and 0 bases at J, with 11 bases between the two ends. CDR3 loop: CASSLRGWSSGNTIYF. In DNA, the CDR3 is TGTGCCAGCAGCTTACGCGGATGGAGCTCTGGAAACACCATATATTTT.

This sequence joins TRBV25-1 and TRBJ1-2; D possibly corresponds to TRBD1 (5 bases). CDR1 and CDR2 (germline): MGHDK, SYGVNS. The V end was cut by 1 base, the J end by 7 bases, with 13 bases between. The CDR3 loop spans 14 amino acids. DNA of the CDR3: TGTGCCAGCAGTGAATCGGGGGTTCACTCTGGCTACACCTTC. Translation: CASSESGVHSGYTF.

The CDR3: CASSREGREKLFF. The DNA for the CDR3 is TGTGCCAGCTCCCGGGAAGGGCGTGAAAAACTGTTTTTT. V is TRBV11-2 and J is TRBJ1-4; D ambiguous. The V and J ends lost 8 bases and 7 bases respectively, with 14 bases between them. CDR1 is SGHAT and CDR2 is FQNNGV in the germline V gene. This CDR3 contains 13 residues.

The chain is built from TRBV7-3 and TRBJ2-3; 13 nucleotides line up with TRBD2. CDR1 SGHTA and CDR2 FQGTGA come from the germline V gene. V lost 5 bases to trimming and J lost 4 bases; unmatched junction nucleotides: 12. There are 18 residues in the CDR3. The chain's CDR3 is CASSPIRLAGGVPDTQYF. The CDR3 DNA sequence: TGTGCCAGCAGCCCGATTAGACTAGCGGGAGGAGTCCCAGATACGCAGTATTTT.

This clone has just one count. The chain's CDR3 is CASSPQGMAYEQYF. The DNA of the CDR3 is TGCGCCAGCAGCCCACAGGGTATGGCCTACGAGCAGTACTTC. This sequence joins TRBV5-1 and TRBJ2-7, with D maybe TRBD1 (6 bases). Germline V gene sequence: CDR1 SGHRS, CDR2 YFSETQ. Between the trimmed V and J ends, which lost 4 bases and 2 bases, there was a span of 13 bases. The CDR3 has 14 residues.

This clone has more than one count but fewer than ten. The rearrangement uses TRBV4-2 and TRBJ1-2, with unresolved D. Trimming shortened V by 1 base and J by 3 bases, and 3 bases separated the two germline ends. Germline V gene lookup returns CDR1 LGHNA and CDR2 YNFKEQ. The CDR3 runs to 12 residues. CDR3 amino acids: CASSQADYGYTF. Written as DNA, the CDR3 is TGTGCCAGCAGCCAAGCAGACTATGGCTACACCTTC.

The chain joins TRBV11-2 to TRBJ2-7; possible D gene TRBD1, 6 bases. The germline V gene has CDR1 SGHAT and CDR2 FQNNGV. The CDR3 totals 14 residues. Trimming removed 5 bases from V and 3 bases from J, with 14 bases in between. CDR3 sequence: CASSTTGISYEQYF. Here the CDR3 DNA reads TGTGCCAGCAGCACCACAGGGATAAGCTACGAGCAGTACTTC.

The chain's CDR3 is CASSLAGEDTYNEQFF. As DNA, the CDR3 is TGTGCCAGCAGCTTAGCGGGAGAGGACACCTACAATGAGCAGTTCTTC. The chain links TRBV13 to TRBJ2-1; maybe TRBD2 (6 bases). The CDR3 spans 16 residues. Deletions cut 1 base from V and 2 bases from J, with 12 bases between. Germline V gene sequence: CDR1 PRHDT, CDR2 FYEKMQ (reference sequence). The whole variable domain, remainder taken from reference TRBV13 and TRBJ2-1, is AAGVIQSPRHLIKEKRETATLKCYPIPRHDTVYWYQQGPGQDPQFLISFYEKMQSDKGSIPDRFSAQQFSDYHSELNMSSLELGDSALYFCASSLAGEDTYNEQFFGPGTRLTVL.